The rows below give T cell receptor beta chains drawn from one sample of a study of shared clonotypes between healthy human individuals. Here immunoSEQ multiplex PCR was the method, and the copy in TCRdb shows in-frame clones only, minus some. The repertoire holds roughly 1,600,000 clones, with just under 99% as singletons. The specimen was naive CD4+ T cells sorted from blood. These TCRs come from a young man in good health. Each CDR3 is given with its conserved first and last residue. The D gene is left open where the match is weak. Some rows mark clone size as missing; the rest say once, few, many or name a class of expanded clone.

TRBV7-2	NA	NA	TRBJ2-7	CASSLLGIGGYEQYF	TGTGCCAGCAGCTTACTGGGCATCGGAGGCTACGAGCAGTACTTC
TRBV10-3	NA	NA	TRBJ2-7	CATRSANPSYEQYF	TGTGCCACCCGTAGCGCCAACCCCTCCTACGAGCAGTACTTC
TRBV2	TRBD1	NA	TRBJ2-7	CASRGGTGFPYEQYF	TGTGCCAGCAGAGGTGGGACAGGTTTTCCCTACGAGCAGTACTTC
TRBV28	NA	NA	TRBJ1-2	CASSRRQIYGYTF	TGTGCCAGCTCCCGCCGGCAAATATATGGCTACACCTTC
TRBV9	NA	NA	TRBJ2-2	CASSVGSLINTGELFF	TGTGCCAGCAGCGTAGGTTCGTTGATTAACACCGGGGAGCTGTTTTTT
TRBV29-1	NA	NA	TRBJ1-1	CSVVVRDTEAFF	TGCAGCGTCGTAGTGAGGGACACTGAAGCTTTCTTT
TRBV9	NA	NA	TRBJ2-6	CASSVVETSSGANVLTF	TGTGCCAGCAGCGTAGTCGAAACCTCCTCTGGGGCCAACGTCCTGACTTTC
TRBV25-1	NA	NA	TRBJ1-2	CASSEVALYGYTF	TGTGCCAGCAGCGAAGTGGCCCTCTATGGCTACACCTTC
TRBV11-2	NA	NA	TRBJ2-5	CASSRWARADAETQYF	TGTGCCAGCAGCCGCTGGGCAAGGGCCGATGCCGAGACCCAGTACTTC
TRBV29-1	NA	NA	TRBJ2-1	CSVLGEVSYNEQFF	TGCAGCGTTCTCGGGGAAGTCTCCTACAATGAGCAGTTCTTC
TRBV5-1	TRBD1	NA	TRBJ2-5	CASSLGTGTGSQETQYF	TGCGCCAGCAGCTTGGGTACCGGGACAGGGTCCCAAGAGACCCAGTACTTC
TRBV5-1	NA	NA	TRBJ2-7	CASSPSGTAYEQYF	TGCGCCAGCAGCCCCTCTGGGACTGCCTACGAGCAGTACTTC
TRBV15	TRBD1	NA	TRBJ2-7	CATSRDLDRGYEQYF	TGTGCCACCAGCAGAGATCTAGACAGGGGATACGAGCAGTACTTC
TRBV11-2	NA	NA	TRBJ2-2	CASSLSPNTGELFF	TGTGCCAGCAGCTTATCCCCGAACACCGGGGAGCTGTTTTTT
TRBV25-1	NA	once	TRBJ2-5	CASRDLAETQYF	TGTGCCAGCAGGGATCTAGCCGAGACCCAGTACTTC
TRBV15	TRBD1	NA	TRBJ2-5	CATSLGGQGGRETQYF	TGTGCCACCAGCCTCGGGGGACAGGGGGGCAGGGAGACCCAGTACTTC
TRBV27	TRBD1	NA	TRBJ2-3	CASRTGTDVTDTQYF	TGTGCCAGCAGGACCGGGACAGATGTCACAGATACGCAGTATTTT
TRBV1	NA	NA	TRBJ2-5	CTSSQDRRGGKTQYF	TGCACCAGCAGCCAAGATCGCAGGGGGGGAAAGACCCAGTACTTC
TRBV7-8	TRBD1	NA	TRBJ2-5	CASSPNRVRGLETQYF	TGTGCCAGCAGCCCCAACCGAGTCAGGGGGCTGGAGACCCAGTACTTC
TRBV20-1	NA	once	TRBJ2-7	CSASGRYEQYF	TGCAGTGCCTCGGGGCGGTACGAGCAGTACTTC
TRBV2	NA	once	TRBJ2-7	CASSADQAHEQYF	TGTGCCAGCAGTGCGGATCAGGCCCACGAGCAGTACTTC
TRBV5-1	NA	NA	TRBJ1-1	CASSPAGPATEAFF	TGCGCCAGCAGCCCCGCGGGTCCGGCCACTGAAGCTTTCTTT
TRBV10-1	NA	NA	TRBJ2-7	CATSTGPYEQYF	TGCGCCACCTCGACAGGCCCCTACGAGCAGTACTTC
TRBV29-1	TRBD2	NA	TRBJ2-5	CLAGVGETQYF	TGTCTAGCGGGAGTCGGAGAGACCCAGTACTTC
TRBV5-1	NA	NA	TRBJ1-1	CASSGGLLNTEAFF	TGCGCCAGCAGCGGAGGACTATTGAACACTGAAGCTTTCTTT
TRBV18	TRBD1	once	TRBJ1-2	CASSPQTGGSYGYTF	TGTGCCAGCTCACCACAGACAGGGGGCAGCTATGGCTACACCTTC
TRBV6-5	NA	NA	TRBJ2-5	CASSYERETQYF	TGTGCCAGCAGTTATGAGAGGGAGACCCAGTACTTC
TRBV7-9	NA	NA	TRBJ2-5	CASSKGVRQETQYF	TGTGCCAGCAGCAAGGGGGTTAGGCAAGAGACCCAGTACTTC
TRBV10-3	NA	NA	TRBJ2-2	CAISAGSGPGELFF	TGTGCCATCAGTGCTGGTAGCGGTCCCGGGGAGCTGTTTTTT
TRBV28	NA	NA	TRBJ1-5	CASSLRGRGDQPQHF	TGTGCCAGCAGTTTAAGAGGGAGGGGGGATCAGCCCCAGCATTTT
TRBV5-1	NA	NA	TRBJ2-2	CASSLVLVGYTGELFF	TGCGCCAGCAGCTTGGTGCTAGTGGGTTACACCGGGGAGCTGTTTTTT
TRBV28	NA	NA	TRBJ1-2	CASSRGWRGRREYGYTF	TGTGCCAGCAGTAGGGGGTGGAGGGGCAGGAGGGAGTATGGCTACACCTTC
TRBV5-6	NA	NA	TRBJ2-5	CASSLGPKETQYF	TGTGCCAGCAGCTTGGGACCTAAAGAGACCCAGTACTTC
TRBV6-5	TRBD1	NA	TRBJ1-3	CASSPTGAGNTIYF	TGTGCCAGCAGTCCGACAGGGGCCGGAAACACCATATATTTT
TRBV15	NA	NA	TRBJ2-5	CATSRDLGTQYF	TGTGCCACCAGCAGAGATCTGGGGACCCAGTACTTC
TRBV14	NA	NA	TRBJ1-1	CASSHENTEAFF	TGTGCCAGCAGTCATGAGAACACTGAAGCTTTCTTT
TRBV15	TRBD1	NA	TRBJ2-1	CATSRADRGLRFF	TGTGCCACCAGCAGGGCGGACAGGGGGCTTCGGTTCTTC
TRBV5-1	TRBD1	NA	TRBJ1-2	CASSPDRDNYGYTF	TGCGCCAGCAGCCCGGACAGGGACAACTATGGCTACACCTTC
TRBV21-1	NA	NA	TRBJ1-5	CASSKRFFSLSRGNNQPQHF	TGTGCCAGCAGCAAACGTTTTTTTTCTCTATCTCGAGGAAACAATCAGCCCCAGCATTTT
TRBV19	TRBD2	NA	TRBJ2-7	CASSIVAGGLSYEQYF	TGTGCCAGTAGTATCGTCGCGGGAGGGTTATCCTACGAGCAGTACTTC
TRBV5-8	NA	NA	TRBJ2-7	CASSLGGYYEQYF	TGTGCCAGCAGCTTGGGCGGATACTACGAGCAGTACTTC
TRBV14	NA	NA	TRBJ2-3	CASSQGPTDTQYF	TGTGCCAGCAGCCAAGGGCCCACAGATACGCAGTATTTT
TRBV7-8	NA	NA	TRBJ1-5	CASSSATQPQHF	TGTGCCAGCAGCTCCGCTACTCAGCCCCAGCATTTT
TRBV5-1	TRBD1	NA	TRBJ2-2	CASSRGQANTGELFF	TGCGCCAGCAGCCGCGGACAGGCCAACACCGGGGAGCTGTTTTTT
TRBV18	NA	NA	TRBJ2-3	CASSPLLEADTQYF	TGTGCCAGCTCACCACTTCTAGAGGCAGATACGCAGTATTTT
TRBV18	TRBD2	NA	TRBJ2-3	CASSTSGRDTDTQYF	TGTGCCAGCTCTACTAGCGGGAGGGACACAGATACGCAGTATTTT
TRBV18	NA	NA	TRBJ2-7	CASSPNTGSNYEQYF	TGTGCCAGCTCACCAAACACGGGTTCGAATTACGAGCAGTACTTC
TRBV29-1	NA	NA	TRBJ1-1	CTDSVGLNTEAFF	TGCACGGACTCCGTGGGGCTGAACACTGAAGCTTTCTTT
TRBV6-6	TRBD1	once	TRBJ1-2	CASSYRGGGGYGYTF	TGTGCCAGCAGTTACAGGGGAGGGGGCGGTTATGGCTACACCTTC
TRBV5-1	TRBD1	NA	TRBJ2-7	CASSDRAGSYEQYF	TGCGCCAGCAGCGACAGGGCGGGCTCCTACGAGCAGTACTTC
TRBV25-1	NA	NA	TRBJ1-5	CASSEVGLSQPQHF	TGTGCCAGCAGTGAAGTAGGTTTATCTCAGCCCCAGCATTTT
TRBV5-4	TRBD2	NA	TRBJ2-7	CASSLARGSGSYEQYF	TGTGCCAGCAGCCTCGCGAGGGGTAGCGGGAGTTACGAGCAGTACTTC
TRBV7-6	TRBD1	once	TRBJ1-5	CASSLPLRTRGTGEKPQHF	TGTGCCAGCAGCTTACCCCTCCGGACTCGAGGGACAGGGGAGAAGCCCCAGCATTTT